The T cell receptor beta chain described here comes from a study of CD8 T cells in ankylosing spondylitis (dated by TCRdb to 2016 to 2017). Describing the broader study: T cell receptor beta repertoires were profiled in healthy donors and ankylosing spondylitis patients so that disease-linked TCR variants could be found. The full study cohort comprised 20 to 25 ankylosing spondylitis patients and roughly 110 healthy donors. Peripheral blood samples were taken, and synovial fluid was additionally collected from ankylosing spondylitis patients. What the authors observed across the whole study: The disease-linked clones showed a CD8+ phenotype and occurred at relatively low frequencies in peripheral blood. A TCR beta motif of about 8 highly homologous amino acid variants appeared characteristic of blood from ankylosing spondylitis patients. Significant enrichment of the disease-linked clones was reported in matched synovial fluid samples from ankylosing spondylitis patients. Some motif variants had previously been reported in the synovial fluid and blood of reactive arthritis patients, which suggests shared mechanisms of disease initiation.

Sequenced using an Illumina HiSeq 2500. Quantitative 5'-RACE with molecular barcodes was used to prepare TCR beta libraries. The source study handled its data this way. A new computational method, built on a probabilistic model of VDJ rearrangement, was used to identify disease-linked TCR variants. TCRdb took the public reads, trimmed them with fastp at Q25, ran MiXCR for clone calling and kept in-frame beta chains. Entries that share a CDR3 protein sequence are merged under the most common genes and DNA. TCRdb's processing, not the authors' own work, is the source of the V and J calls. Recorded for this sample are roughly 700,000 distinct CDR3 sequences; around 19% of them occurred a single time. In total, the top ten clones hold about 20% of the sample. Points on this clonotype: This clone's antigen is unknown. Per-nucleotide qualities are absent, and no much larger clonotype sits a single base away.

The TCR originated in a male donor with ankylosing spondylitis. Specimen: blood, either unsorted or a sorted T cell fraction (not recorded which).

The CDR3 protein is CASSHLGTQSYEQYF. The DNA is TGTGCCAGCAGTCACCTCGGGACTCAGTCCTACGAGCAGTACTTC. The receptor chain draws on TRBV6-5 and TRBJ2-7; TRBD2 is a weak D gene call, 6 bases matching. Spanning cysteine to phenylalanine, the CDR3 consists of 15 amino acids. CDR3 DNA only is kept here, 45 bases in frame from base 1. CDR1 and CDR2 are read off the germline V gene as MNHEY and SVGAGI. Trimming costs V 5 bases and J 1 base, and their ends lie 15 bases apart.